This TCR beta chain was documented in a study of blood T cells in healthy people across ages. At the level of the study: There was about one barcoded beta molecule captured by template switching per two T cells.

Trimming took 7 bases from V and 2 from J; bases not matched to a gene: 7. There are 15 residues in the CDR3. From germline, CDR1 is MNHNY and CDR2 SVGAGI (reference sequence). Primers used in a second PCR of roughly 7 to 11 cycles were a sample-barcoded 5' primer and a J-beta primer mix. A template-switch adaptor that had 12 random nucleotides put a tag on each cDNA molecule. MiXCR, applied by TCRdb to the 5' RACE reads, yields one record per CDR3 protein. The sample comprises fewer than 800,000 distinct CDR3 sequences, approximately 50% of which are singletons, and under 35% rests with the top ten.

The V gene is TRBV6-6, the J gene TRBJ2-7; 11 bases fit TRBD2. Input material: blood. The clonotype was recovered from a woman aged 55 to 70 in good health. CDR3 nucleotides: TGTGCCAGCACAGGACTAGCGGGCGGCACCTACGAGCAGTACTTC. Its translation: CASTGLAGGTYEQYF.